The 28 T cell receptor beta chains presented below share a single source sample, sequenced in a study of regulatory T cells in long-lasting Graves disease. iRepertoire HTBI primers and Arm-PCR of CDR3 regions built TCR beta libraries. TCRdb processed the multiplex PCR reads anew with MiXCR; each CDR3 protein has one entry. Found here are 350,000 to 450,000 distinct CDR3 sequences, 16% of them singletons; the top ten hold around 27%. The time point is: newly diagnosed GD, antithyroid drugs for less than 3 months. Making the TCR library involved RNA that had been extracted from PBMCs. Separately, the same data were catalogued under a study of T cells in Graves' hyperthyroidism and ophthalmopathy.

Sequencing was performed on peripheral blood mononuclear cells (PBMCs), taken at new diagnosis, from a patient treated with antithyroid drugs. These TCRs come from a man aged 40-49 years with Graves disease.

This clonotype has a handful of counts. The J gene is TRBJ2-3, the V gene TRBV29-1; TRBD1 matches 10 bases. The germline V gene has CDR1 SQVTM and CDR2 ANQGSEA. CDR3 length equals 16 residues. V shed 6 bases, J shed 2 bases, and the junction held 11 bases outside the gene matches. Written as DNA, the CDR3 is TGCAGCGTAGCCCTTACGACAGGGGGCGACACAGATACGCAGTATTTT. Its protein product is CSVALTTGGDTDTQYF.

This clonotype was observed many times. The gene calls are TRBV18 and TRBJ1-4, with D unresolved. Per the germline V gene, CDR1 is KGHSH and CDR2 is LQKENI. V lost 0 bases and J lost 13, with 9 bases in between. This CDR3 has 12 amino acids. This CDR3 is CASSPPSRLLFF. Written as DNA, the CDR3 is TGTGCCAGCTCACCACCCAGCAGGTTACTGTTTTTT.

The chain couples TRBV28 to TRBJ1-2, with D perhaps TRBD1 (6 bases). The CDR3 runs 14 residues. Trimming left V 4 bases short and J 5 bases short, with 14 bases between. Germline V gene data show CDR1 as MDHEN and CDR2 as SYDVKM. For the CDR3, the DNA is TGTGCCAGCAGTTCCCCGGGACAATGGTATGGCTACACCTTC. Its translation is CASSSPGQWYGYTF.

This clonotype was counted ten times or more. This chain uses TRBV6-5 with TRBJ2-1; weak D call: TRBD1 (6 bases). This CDR3 has 14 amino acids. Germline loops: CDR1 MNHEY, CDR2 SVGAGI. V lost 2 bases and J 5 bases, leaving 10 bases between the germline ends. The CDR3 DNA reads TGTGCCAGCAGTTACCTACAGGGAAACAATGAGCAGTTCTTC. It translates to CASSYLQGNNEQFF.

In its sample, this clonotype was seen a few times. In DNA, the CDR3 is TGCAGTGCCACCCCCCCCAATCAGCCCCAGCATTTT. This gives the protein CSATPPNQPQHF. The rearrangement uses TRBV20-1 and TRBJ1-5; D is unclear. CDR1 DFQATT and CDR2 SNEGSKA come from the germline V gene (reference sequence). The CDR3 is made up of 12 amino acids. V gave up 6 bases and J gave up 3 bases, with 9 bases separating them.

This clonotype has a count of ten or more. The CDR3 sequence is CASSPTEVRDRATEAFF. CDR3 in DNA: TGTGCCAGCTCACCCACAGAAGTCCGGGACAGGGCCACTGAAGCTTTCTTT. The V call is TRBV18, the J call TRBJ1-1, with 9 bases lining up with TRBD1. With V trimmed by 3 bases and J by 4 bases, 12 bases remained unmatched. CDR3 size: 17 residues. CDR1 KGHSH and CDR2 LQKENI come from the germline V gene. Full variable domain (missing parts from reference TRBV18 and TRBJ1-1): NAGVMQNPRHLVRRRGQEARLRCSPMKGHSHVYWYRQLPEEGLKFMVYLQKENIIDESGMPKERFSAEFPKEGPSILRIQQVVRGDSAAYFCASSPTEVRDRATEAFFGQGTRLTVV.

About this clonotype itself: The junction and the germline gene differ at one end; a read error may be behind it. This sequence joins TRBV4-3 and TRBJ1-6; D possibly corresponds to TRBD1 (5 bases). The CDR3 has 16 amino acids. Germline assignment: CDR1 LGHNA and CDR2 YSLEER. The CDR3 is CASSQDRGSYNSPLHF. The CDR3 coding sequence is TGCGCCAGCAGCCAAGATAGGGGCTCCTATAATTCACCCCTCCACTTC.

This clonotype turned up a few times. The J gene is TRBJ2-7, the V gene TRBV5-1; maybe TRBD2 (5 bases). The CDR3 loop spans 11 amino acids. The V end was cut by 7 bases, the J end by 10 bases, with 15 bases between. Germline V gene data show CDR1 as SGHRS and CDR2 as YFSETQ. CDR3: CASPTVREQYF. DNA of the CDR3: TGCGCCAGCCCGACTGTTCGGGAACAGTACTTC.

The genes are TRBV19 and TRBJ1-5; D is perhaps TRBD1 (6 bases). Per the germline V gene, CDR1 is LNHDA and CDR2 is SQIVND (reference sequence). V gave up 4 bases and J gave up 3 bases, with 16 bases separating them. CDR3 length: 16 amino acids. The CDR3 loop is CASSNRKQGFNQPQHF. The CDR3 coding sequence is TGTGCCAGTAGTAACCGCAAACAGGGTTTCAATCAGCCCCAGCATTTT.

This clonotype was seen more than once but under ten times. The chain joins TRBV5-1 to TRBJ2-5; D may be TRBD1 (5 bases). The CDR3 contains 14 residues. Germline CDR1 and CDR2: SGHRS and YFSETQ. V was pared by 0 bases and J by 1 base, with 7 bases between. This CDR3 is CASSLVGVQETQYF. As DNA, the CDR3 is TGCGCCAGCAGCTTGGTAGGGGTCCAAGAGACCCAGTACTTC.

There are many counts of this clonotype. The chain employs TRBV7-3 and TRBJ2-3; TRBD1 or TRBD2 may be the D gene (5 bases each). There are 17 residues in the CDR3. CDR1 is SGHTA and CDR2 is FQGTGA in the germline V gene. Trimming cost V 0 bases and J 1 base, with 14 bases left between them. The CDR3 here is CASSLTGGISGTDTQYF. CDR3 sequence (DNA): TGTGCCAGCAGCTTAACTGGGGGAATCTCAGGCACAGATACGCAGTATTTT.

On this clonotype: This may arise from a read error, as a much more abundant clone is one base away. The J gene is TRBJ2-2, the V gene TRBV27; a possible D gene is TRBD1 (5 bases). The V end lost 4 bases, the J end lost 5 bases, and 14 bases lay between the germline ends. The CDR3 has 15 amino acids. CDR1 MNHEY and CDR2 SMNVEV come from the germline V gene (reference sequence). CDR3 loop: CASSSRVKGTGELFF. The CDR3 DNA reads TGTGCCAGCAGTTCCAGGGTGAAGGGGACCGGGGAGCTGTTTTTT.

On this clonotype itself: This may be a read error, as it is one base from a much larger clone. The chain employs TRBV9 and TRBJ2-5; no clear D gene. V was clipped by 6 bases and J by 0 bases, with 9 bases between them. Germline CDR1 and CDR2: SGDLS and YYNGEE. The CDR3 contains 13 residues. CDR3 amino acids: CASNVSNQETQYF. In DNA form, the CDR3 reads TGTGCCAGCAACGTCAGTAACCAAGAGACCCAGTACTTC.

This clonotype has ten or more counts. The chain has TRBV28 and TRBJ1-6; possible D gene TRBD1, 6 bases. The CDR3 is 15 residues long. Trimming pared 6 bases from V and 6 bases from J, leaving 15 bases between. CDR1 is MDHEN and CDR2 is SYDVKM in the germline V gene. The CDR3 coding sequence is TGTGCCAGCAGCTCACAGGGAGGAGGTAATTCACCCCTCCACTTT. Its protein is CASSSQGGGNSPLHF.

This clonotype was observed a few times. The V and J genes are TRBV20-1 and TRBJ2-1; no firm D call. Between the trimmed V and J ends, which lost 6 bases and 7 bases, there was a span of 7 bases. The CDR3 is 10 amino acids. The germline gives CDR1 DFQATT, CDR2 SNEGSKA (reference sequence). The CDR3 DNA reads as TGCAGTGCAACCACTAATGAGCAGTTCTTC. As protein: CSATTNEQFF.

This clonotype is a singleton in its sample. Given a much more abundant clone one base away, this may be a read error. This chain joins TRBV6-6 and TRBJ1-2; tentatively, D is TRBD1 (5 bases). CDR3 length: 15 residues. Trimming removed 0 bases from V and 8 bases from J, with 16 bases in between. Germline values: CDR1 MNHNY, CDR2 SVGAGI (reference sequence). The CDR3 spells CASSYSIPAEGGYTF. CDR3 DNA: TGTGCCAGCAGTTACTCGATACCCGCCGAGGGGGGCTACACCTTC.

This clonotype appeared a single time. The chain carries TRBV7-3 and TRBJ2-3; 12 bases are shared with TRBD2. Looked up from germline, CDR1 is SGHTA and CDR2 is FQGTGA. This CDR3 has 20 residues. Trimming at V came to 0 bases and at J to 0 bases, leaving 10 bases not matched to a gene. The CDR3 DNA reads TGTGCCAGCAGCTTAACGGCTAGCGGGGGGGCTATCTCTAGCACAGATACGCAGTATTTT. It is translated as CASSLTASGGAISSTDTQYF.

The chain has TRBV12-3 or TRBV12-4 and TRBJ2-2; no clear D gene. Trimming pared 2 bases from V and 5 bases from J, leaving 9 bases between. This CDR3 has 14 residues. This chain's CDR3 is CASSLSHQTGELFF. In nucleotides, the CDR3 is TGTGCCAGCAGTTTAAGTCATCAGACCGGGGAGCTGTTTTTT.

The chain carries TRBV7-9 and TRBJ1-1, with unresolved D. This CDR3 contains 14 residues. Germline loops: CDR1 SEHNR, CDR2 FQNEAQ (reference sequence). Trimming stripped 2 bases from V and 3 bases from J, with 10 bases between. The CDR3 DNA sequence: TGTGCCAGCAGCTTATCGGTGTGGGACACTGAAGCTTTCTTT. Translated, it gives CASSLSVWDTEAFF.

This clonotype came up a few times. V gene TRBV7-2 combines with J gene TRBJ2-5, with 8 bases aligning to TRBD1. Germline trimming cut 6 bases from V and 5 bases from J; bases unmatched to any gene: 5. The CDR3 has 13 amino acids. The germline V gene has CDR1 SGHTA and CDR2 FQGNSA. DNA of the CDR3: TGTGCCAGCAGGTTGACAGGGGTTGAGACCCAGTACTTC. Its translation is CASRLTGVETQYF.

The rearrangement links TRBV27 to TRBJ2-7; D perhaps matches TRBD1 (6 bases). There are 16 residues in the CDR3. Trimming took 4 bases from V and 1 from J, leaving 17 bases between them. Germline V CDR1 and CDR2: MNHEY, SMNVEV (reference sequence). The CDR3 sequence is CASSSPAKGVSYEQYF. CDR3 DNA: TGTGCCAGCAGTTCACCTGCCAAGGGGGTATCCTACGAGCAGTACTTC.

This clonotype turned up a few times. The V call is TRBV5-6, the J call TRBJ2-4; the D gene could be TRBD1 or TRBD2 (5 bases each). CDR3 length: 12 residues. In germline, CDR1 is SGHDT, CDR2 YYEEEE. V lost 4 bases to trimming and J lost 7 bases, with 9 bases between them. The CDR3 here is CASSRGRNIQYF. CDR3 bases: TGTGCCAGCAGCAGGGGACGGAACATTCAGTACTTC. The full variable domain, its missing parts supplied by reference TRBV5-6 and TRBJ2-4, is DAGVTQSPTHLIKTRGQQVTLRCSPKSGHDTVSWYQQALGQGPQFIFQYYEEEERQRGNFPDRFSGHQFPNYSSELNVNALLLGDSALYLCASSRGRNIQYFGAGTRLSVL.

This clonotype was observed at least ten times. The genes are TRBV20-1 and TRBJ2-5; D is unresolved. The germline gives CDR1 DFQATT, CDR2 SNEGSKA (reference sequence). Trimming removed 1 base at V and 2 bases at J, with 14 bases between. CDR3 length: 15 residues. The DNA of the CDR3 is TGCAGTGCTAGAGGACCCCAGGAACCTCAAGAGACCCAGTACTTC. Translating gives CSARGPQEPQETQYF.

This chain joins TRBV3-1 and TRBJ1-1, with D unclear. The V gene's germline CDR1 is LGHDT and CDR2 YNNKEL (reference sequence). Trimming left V 5 bases short and J 5 bases short, with 9 bases between. The CDR3 totals 12 residues. Here the CDR3 reads CASSSPWTEAFF. The CDR3 bases are TGTGCCAGCAGCTCCCCGTGGACTGAAGCTTTCTTT.

The table lists this clonotype with many counts. This chain connects TRBV12-3 or TRBV12-4 to TRBJ2-7, with a weak D call TRBD1 (6 bases). CDR3 length: 15 residues. Trimming took 4 bases from V and 4 from J, leaving 17 bases between them. CDR3 sequence: CASSSPRDKKYEQYF. The CDR3 DNA reads TGTGCCAGCAGTTCCCCCCGGGACAAAAAATACGAGCAGTACTTC.

This clonotype was seen ten or more times. The genes are TRBV4-1 and TRBJ2-1; a possible D gene is TRBD1 (6 bases). Germline assignment: CDR1 MGHRA and CDR2 YSYEKL. V was pared by 4 bases and J by 7 bases, with 23 bases between. This CDR3 comprises 17 residues. In nucleotides, the CDR3 is TGCGCCAGCAGCCCCAAATTCCCACAGGGCGAGGCGAATGAGCAGTTCTTC. Protein sequence: CASSPKFPQGEANEQFF.

This clonotype was counted at least ten times. The chain carries TRBV30 and TRBJ2-3; D is uncertain. The V end was cut by 2 bases, the J end by 5 bases, with 17 bases between. CDR1 and CDR2 from the germline V gene are GTSNPN and SVGIG (reference sequence). The CDR3 loop spans 15 amino acids. The CDR3 DNA sequence: TGTGCCTGGAGTAAATTTGAGGATTACGGAGATACGCAGTATTTT. Residues: CAWSKFEDYGDTQYF.

This clonotype came up a few times. CDR3: CASSIDRGNYEQYF. For the CDR3, the DNA is TGTGCCAGCAGCATAGACAGGGGTAACTACGAGCAGTACTTC. The chain combines TRBV5-4 with TRBJ2-7, with TRBD1 matching 8 bases. The V and J ends lost 4 bases and 3 bases, in that order; junction bases with no gene match: 6. This CDR3 is built from 14 residues. Germline V gene sequence: CDR1 SGHNT, CDR2 YYREEE (reference sequence).